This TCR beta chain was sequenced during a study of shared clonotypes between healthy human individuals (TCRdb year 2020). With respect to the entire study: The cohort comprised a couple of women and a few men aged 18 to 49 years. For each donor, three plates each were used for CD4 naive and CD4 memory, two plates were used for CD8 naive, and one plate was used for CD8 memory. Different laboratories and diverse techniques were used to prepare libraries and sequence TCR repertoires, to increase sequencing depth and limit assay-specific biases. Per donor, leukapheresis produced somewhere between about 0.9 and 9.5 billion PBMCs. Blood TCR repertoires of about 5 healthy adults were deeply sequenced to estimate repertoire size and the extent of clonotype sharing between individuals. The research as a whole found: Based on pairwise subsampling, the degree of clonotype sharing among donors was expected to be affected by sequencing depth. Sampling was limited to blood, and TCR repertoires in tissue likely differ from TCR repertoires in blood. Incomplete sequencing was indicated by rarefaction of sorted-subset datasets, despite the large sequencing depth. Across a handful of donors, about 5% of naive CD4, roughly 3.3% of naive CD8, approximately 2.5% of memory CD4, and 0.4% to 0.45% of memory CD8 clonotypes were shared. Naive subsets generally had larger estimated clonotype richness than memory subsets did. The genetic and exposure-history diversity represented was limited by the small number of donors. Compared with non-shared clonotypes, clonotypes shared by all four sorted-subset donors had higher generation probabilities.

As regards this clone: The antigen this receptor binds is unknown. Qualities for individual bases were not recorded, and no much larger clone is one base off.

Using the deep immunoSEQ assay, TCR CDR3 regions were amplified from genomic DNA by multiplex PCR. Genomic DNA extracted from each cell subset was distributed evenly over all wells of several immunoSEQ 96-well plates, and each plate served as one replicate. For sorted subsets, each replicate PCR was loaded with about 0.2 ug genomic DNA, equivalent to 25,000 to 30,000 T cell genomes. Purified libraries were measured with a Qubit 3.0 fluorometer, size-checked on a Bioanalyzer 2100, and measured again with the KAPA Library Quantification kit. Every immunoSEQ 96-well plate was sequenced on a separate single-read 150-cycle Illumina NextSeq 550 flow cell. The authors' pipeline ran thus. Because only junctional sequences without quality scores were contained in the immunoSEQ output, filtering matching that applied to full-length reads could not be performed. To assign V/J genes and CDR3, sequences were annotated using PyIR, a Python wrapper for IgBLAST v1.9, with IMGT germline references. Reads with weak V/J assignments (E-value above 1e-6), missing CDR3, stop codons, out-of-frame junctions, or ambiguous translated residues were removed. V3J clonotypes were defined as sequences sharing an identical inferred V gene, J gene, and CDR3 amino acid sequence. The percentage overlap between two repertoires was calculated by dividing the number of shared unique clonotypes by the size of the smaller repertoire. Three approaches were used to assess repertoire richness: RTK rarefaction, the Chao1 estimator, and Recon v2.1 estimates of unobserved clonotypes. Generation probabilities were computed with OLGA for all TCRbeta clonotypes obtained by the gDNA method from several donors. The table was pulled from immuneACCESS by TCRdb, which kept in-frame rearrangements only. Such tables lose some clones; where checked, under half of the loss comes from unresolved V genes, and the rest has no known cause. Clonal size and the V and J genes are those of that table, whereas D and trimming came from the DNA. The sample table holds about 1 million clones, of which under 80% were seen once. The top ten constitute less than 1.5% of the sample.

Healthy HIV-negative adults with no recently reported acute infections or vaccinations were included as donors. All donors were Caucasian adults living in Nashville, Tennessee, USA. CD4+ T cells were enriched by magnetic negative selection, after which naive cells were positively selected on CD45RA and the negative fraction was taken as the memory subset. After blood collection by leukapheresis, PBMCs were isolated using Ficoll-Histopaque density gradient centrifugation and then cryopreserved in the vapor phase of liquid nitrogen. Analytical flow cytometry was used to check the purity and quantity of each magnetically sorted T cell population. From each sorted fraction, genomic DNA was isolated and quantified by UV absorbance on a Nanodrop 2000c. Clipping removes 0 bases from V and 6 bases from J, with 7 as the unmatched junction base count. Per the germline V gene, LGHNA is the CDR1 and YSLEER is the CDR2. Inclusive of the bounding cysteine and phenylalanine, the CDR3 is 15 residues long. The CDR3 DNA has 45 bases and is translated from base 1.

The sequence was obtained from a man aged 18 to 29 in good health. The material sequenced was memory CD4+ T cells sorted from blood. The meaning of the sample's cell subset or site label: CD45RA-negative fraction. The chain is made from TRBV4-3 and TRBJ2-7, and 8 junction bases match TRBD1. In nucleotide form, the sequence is TGCGCCAGCAGCCAAGATATGACAGGGGTGAGCGAGCAGTACTTC. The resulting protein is CASSQDMTGVSEQYF.